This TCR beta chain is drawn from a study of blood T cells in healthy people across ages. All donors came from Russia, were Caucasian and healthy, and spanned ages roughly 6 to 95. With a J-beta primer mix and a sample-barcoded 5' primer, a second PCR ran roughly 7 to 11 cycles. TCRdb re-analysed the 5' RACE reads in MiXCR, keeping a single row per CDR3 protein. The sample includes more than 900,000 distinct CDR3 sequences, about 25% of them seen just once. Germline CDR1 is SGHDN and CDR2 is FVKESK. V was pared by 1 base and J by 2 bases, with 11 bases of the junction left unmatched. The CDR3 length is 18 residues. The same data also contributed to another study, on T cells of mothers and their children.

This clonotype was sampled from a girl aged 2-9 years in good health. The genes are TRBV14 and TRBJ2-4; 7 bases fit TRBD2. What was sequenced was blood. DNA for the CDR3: TGTGCCAGCAGCCAAGGGTGGCCTAGCGGAAATCCCAAAAACATTCAGTACTTC. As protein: CASSQGWPSGNPKNIQYF.